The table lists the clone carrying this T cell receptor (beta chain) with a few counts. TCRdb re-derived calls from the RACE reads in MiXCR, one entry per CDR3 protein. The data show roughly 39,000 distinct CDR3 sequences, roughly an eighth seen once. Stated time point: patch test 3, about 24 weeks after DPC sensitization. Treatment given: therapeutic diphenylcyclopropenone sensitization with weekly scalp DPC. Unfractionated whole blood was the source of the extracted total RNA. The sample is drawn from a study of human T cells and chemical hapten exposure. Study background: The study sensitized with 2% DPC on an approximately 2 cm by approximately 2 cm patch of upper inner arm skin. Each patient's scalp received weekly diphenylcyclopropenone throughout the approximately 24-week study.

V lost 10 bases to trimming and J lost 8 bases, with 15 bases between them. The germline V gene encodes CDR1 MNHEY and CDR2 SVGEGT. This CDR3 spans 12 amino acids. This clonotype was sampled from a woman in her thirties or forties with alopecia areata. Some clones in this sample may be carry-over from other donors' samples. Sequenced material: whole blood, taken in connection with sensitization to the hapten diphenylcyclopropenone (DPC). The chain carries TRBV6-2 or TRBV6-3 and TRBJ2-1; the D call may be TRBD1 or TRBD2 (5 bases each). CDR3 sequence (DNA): TGTGCCACTACTCGGGACGGGTATGAGCAGTTCTTC. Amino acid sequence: CATTRDGYEQFF.